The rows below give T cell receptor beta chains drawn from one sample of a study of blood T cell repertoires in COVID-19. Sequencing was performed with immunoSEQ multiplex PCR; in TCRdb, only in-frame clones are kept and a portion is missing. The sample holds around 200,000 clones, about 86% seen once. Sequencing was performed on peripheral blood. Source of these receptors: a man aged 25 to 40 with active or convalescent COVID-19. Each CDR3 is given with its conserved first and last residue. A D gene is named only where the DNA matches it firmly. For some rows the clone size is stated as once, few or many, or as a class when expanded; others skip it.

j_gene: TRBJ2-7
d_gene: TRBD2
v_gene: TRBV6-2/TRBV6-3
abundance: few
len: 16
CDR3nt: TGTGCCAGCAGTGGAGCCGCCCTAGCGGGAACCTACGAGCAGTACTTC
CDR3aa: CASSGAALAGTYEQYF

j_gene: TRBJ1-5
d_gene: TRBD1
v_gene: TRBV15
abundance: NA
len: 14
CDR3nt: TGTGCCACCGGACAGGTGAATAGCAATCAGCCCCAGCATTTT
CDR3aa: CATGQVNSNQPQHF

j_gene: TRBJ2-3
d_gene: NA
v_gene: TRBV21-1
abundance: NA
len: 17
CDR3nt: TGTGCCAGCAGCAAAGATGTATCGGCAGGGGCCGGAGATACGCAGTATTTT
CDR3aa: CASSKDVSAGAGDTQYF

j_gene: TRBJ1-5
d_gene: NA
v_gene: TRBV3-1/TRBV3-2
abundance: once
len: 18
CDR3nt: TGTGCCAGCAGCCAAGGGAAGCGGGGCGTACATAGCAATCAGCCCCAGCATTTT
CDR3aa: CASSQGKRGVHSNQPQHF

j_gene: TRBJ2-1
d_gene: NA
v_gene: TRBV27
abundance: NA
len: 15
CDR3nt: TGTGCCAGCAGTTTATCCCTCGGGGAGAGGAATGAGCAGTTCTTC
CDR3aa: CASSLSLGERNEQFF

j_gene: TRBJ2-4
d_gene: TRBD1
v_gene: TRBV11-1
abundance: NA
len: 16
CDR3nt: TGTGCCAGCAGCCAAGGACAGGGGCTAGCCAAAAACATTCAGTACTTC
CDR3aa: CASSQGQGLAKNIQYF

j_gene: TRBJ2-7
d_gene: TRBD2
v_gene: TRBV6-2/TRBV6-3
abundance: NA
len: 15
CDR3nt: TGTGCCAGCAGCATGACTAGCGGCTTTTCCTACGAGCAGTACTTC
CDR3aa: CASSMTSGFSYEQYF

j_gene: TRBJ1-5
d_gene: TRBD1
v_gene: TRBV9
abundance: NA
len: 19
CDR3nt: TGTGCCAGCAGCGTCGGGGACAGCTCCACGGGGGCCAACAATCAGCCCCAGCATTTT
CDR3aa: CASSVGDSSTGANNQPQHF

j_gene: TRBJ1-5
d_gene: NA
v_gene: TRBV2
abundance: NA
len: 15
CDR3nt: TGTGCCAGCAGGACGGACGCGGGGGGCAATCAGCCCCAGCATTTT
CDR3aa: CASRTDAGGNQPQHF

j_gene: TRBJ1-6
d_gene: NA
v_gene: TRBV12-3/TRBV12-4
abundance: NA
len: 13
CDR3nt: TGTGCCAGCGGTGACAAAGATAATTCACCCCTCCACTTT
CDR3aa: CASGDKDNSPLHF

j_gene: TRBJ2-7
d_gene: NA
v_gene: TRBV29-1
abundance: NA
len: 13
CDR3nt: TGCAGCGTTGAAGACAGAACGGGATACGAGCAGTACTTC
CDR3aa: CSVEDRTGYEQYF

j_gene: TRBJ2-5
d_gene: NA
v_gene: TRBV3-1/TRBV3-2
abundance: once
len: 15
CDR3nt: TGTGCCAGCAGCCAAGATCTGCGGGTCGGAGAGACCCAGTACTTC
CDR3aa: CASSQDLRVGETQYF

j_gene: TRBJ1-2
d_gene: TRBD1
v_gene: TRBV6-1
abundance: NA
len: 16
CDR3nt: TGTGCCAGCAGTGACAGGGGGCGAGCCTCTAACTATGGCTACACCTTC
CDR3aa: CASSDRGRASNYGYTF

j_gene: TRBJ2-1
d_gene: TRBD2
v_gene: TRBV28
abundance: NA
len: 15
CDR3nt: TGTGCCAGCAGCCTCGGGACTAGCGACTACAATGAGCAGTTCTTC
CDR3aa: CASSLGTSDYNEQFF

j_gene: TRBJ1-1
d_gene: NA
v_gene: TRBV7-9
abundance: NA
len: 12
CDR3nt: TGTGCCACCCGGGGAGGGAACACTGAAGCTTTCTTT
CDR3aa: CATRGGNTEAFF

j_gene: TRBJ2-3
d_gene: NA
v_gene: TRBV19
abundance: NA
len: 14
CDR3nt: TGTGCCAGTAGTATGGGGCAGGCTGGAGATACGCAGTATTTT
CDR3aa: CASSMGQAGDTQYF

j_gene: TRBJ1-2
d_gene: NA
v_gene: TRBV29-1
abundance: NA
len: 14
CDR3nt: TGCAGCGTTGAAGAGGGCAGGGGAAACTATGGCTACACCTTC
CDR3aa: CSVEEGRGNYGYTF

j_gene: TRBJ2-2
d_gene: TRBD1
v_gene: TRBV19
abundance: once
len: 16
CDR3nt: TGTGCCAGTAGTATTCGCGGACAGGGGAGGGCCGGGGAGCTGTTTTTT
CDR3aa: CASSIRGQGRAGELFF

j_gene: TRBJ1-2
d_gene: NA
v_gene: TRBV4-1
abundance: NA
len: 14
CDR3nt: TGCGCCAGCAGCCAAGACGACACTAACTATGGCTACACCTTC
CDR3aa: CASSQDDTNYGYTF

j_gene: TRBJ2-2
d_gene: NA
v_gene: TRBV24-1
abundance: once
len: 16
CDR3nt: TGTGCCACCAGTGACACCTCACAGGGAAACACCGGGGAGCTGTTTTTT
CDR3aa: CATSDTSQGNTGELFF

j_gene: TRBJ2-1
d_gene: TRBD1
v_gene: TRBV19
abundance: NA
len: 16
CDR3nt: TGTGCCAGTAGTACTCCGGGGACAGGGAGTCACAATGAGCAGTTCTTC
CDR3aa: CASSTPGTGSHNEQFF

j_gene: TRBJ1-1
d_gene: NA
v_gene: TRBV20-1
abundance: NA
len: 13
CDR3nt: TGCAGTGCTAGTGGCCCTGCCGGGGCTGAAGCTTTCTTT
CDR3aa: CSASGPAGAEAFF

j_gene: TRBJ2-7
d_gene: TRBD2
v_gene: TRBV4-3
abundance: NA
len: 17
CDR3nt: TGCGCCAGCAGCCAAGAGATCCCTAGCGGGCCCTCCTACGAGCAGTACTTC
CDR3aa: CASSQEIPSGPSYEQYF

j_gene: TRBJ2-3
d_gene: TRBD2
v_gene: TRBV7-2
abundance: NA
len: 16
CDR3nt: TGTGCCAGCAGCTTAGCGGCGGGAGCGTTACCCGATACGCAGTATTTT
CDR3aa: CASSLAAGALPDTQYF

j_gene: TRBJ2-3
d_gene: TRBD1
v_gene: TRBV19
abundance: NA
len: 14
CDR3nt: TGTGCCAGTAGCGACAGGGGGCGCAGAGATACGCAGTATTTT
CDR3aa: CASSDRGRRDTQYF

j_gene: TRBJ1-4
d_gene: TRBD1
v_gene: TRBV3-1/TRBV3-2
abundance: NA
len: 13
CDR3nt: TGTGCCAGCACCTCCAGGGGGTACGAAAAACTGTTTTTT
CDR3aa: CASTSRGYEKLFF

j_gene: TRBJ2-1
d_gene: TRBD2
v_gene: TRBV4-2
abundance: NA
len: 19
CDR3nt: TGTGCCAGCAGCCAAGACAGGGCTAGCGGGGGGACCTTCTTGAATGAGCAGTTCTTC
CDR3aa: CASSQDRASGGTFLNEQFF

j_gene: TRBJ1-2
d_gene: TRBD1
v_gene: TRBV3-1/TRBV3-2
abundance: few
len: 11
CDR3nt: TGTGCCGGACAGGGCACCTATGGCTACACCTTC
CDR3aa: CAGQGTYGYTF

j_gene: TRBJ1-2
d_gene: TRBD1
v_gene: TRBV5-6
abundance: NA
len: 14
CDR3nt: TGTGCCAGCACCACTTGGGGACAGGACTATGGCTACACCTTC
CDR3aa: CASTTWGQDYGYTF

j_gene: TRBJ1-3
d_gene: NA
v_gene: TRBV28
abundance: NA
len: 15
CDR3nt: TGTGCCAGCAGTTTTTTTGGACACTCTGGAAACACCATATATTTT
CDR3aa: CASSFFGHSGNTIYF

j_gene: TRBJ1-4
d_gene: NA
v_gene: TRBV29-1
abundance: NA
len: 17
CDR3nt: TGCAGCGTTGATTGGGCCAGATCATCACCATGGGATGAAAAACTGTTTTTT
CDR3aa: CSVDWARSSPWDEKLFF

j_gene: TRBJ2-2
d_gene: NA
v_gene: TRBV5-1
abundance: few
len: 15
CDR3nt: TGCGCCAGCAGCTTGACGCAGGTGAACACCGGGGAGCTGTTTTTT
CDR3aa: CASSLTQVNTGELFF

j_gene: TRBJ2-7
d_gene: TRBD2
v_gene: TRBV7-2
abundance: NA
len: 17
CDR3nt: TGTGCCAGCAGCTTGGGACTAGCGGGAGGAATTTCCTACGAGCAGTACTTC
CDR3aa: CASSLGLAGGISYEQYF

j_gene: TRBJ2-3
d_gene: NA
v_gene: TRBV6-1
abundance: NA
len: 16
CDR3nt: TGTGCCAGCAGTGAAGCGGCCGGGGATGGCACAGATACGCAGTATTTT
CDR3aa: CASSEAAGDGTDTQYF

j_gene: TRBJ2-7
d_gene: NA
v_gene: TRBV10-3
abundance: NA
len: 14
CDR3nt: TGTGCCATCAGGTCGTCGGGGAGCTCCTACGAGCAGTACTTC
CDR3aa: CAIRSSGSSYEQYF

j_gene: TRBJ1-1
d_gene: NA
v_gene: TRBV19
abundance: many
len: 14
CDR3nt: TGTGCCAGTAAAACAGGGCCCATGAACACTGAAGCTTTCTTT
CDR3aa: CASKTGPMNTEAFF

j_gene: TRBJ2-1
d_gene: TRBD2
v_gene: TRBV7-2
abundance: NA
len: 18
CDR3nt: TGTGCCAGCAGCTTAGCCCGGCTTGCTAGCGGGAGGGAGAATGAGCAGTTCTTC
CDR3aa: CASSLARLASGRENEQFF

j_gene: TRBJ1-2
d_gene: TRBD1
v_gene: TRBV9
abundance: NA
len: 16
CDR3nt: TGTGCCAGCAGCGTAGCTGGGCAGGGGGAAAGTTCGGGCTACACCTTC
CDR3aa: CASSVAGQGESSGYTF

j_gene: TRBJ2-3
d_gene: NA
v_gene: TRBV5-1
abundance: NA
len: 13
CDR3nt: TGCGCCAGCAGCTTGTTAGCCTGGGATACGCAGTATTTT
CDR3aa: CASSLLAWDTQYF

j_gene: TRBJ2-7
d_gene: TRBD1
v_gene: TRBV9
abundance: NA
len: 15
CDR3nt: TGTGCCAGCAGCGAGGGTTGGACAGGCAACTACGAGCAGTACTTC
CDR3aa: CASSEGWTGNYEQYF

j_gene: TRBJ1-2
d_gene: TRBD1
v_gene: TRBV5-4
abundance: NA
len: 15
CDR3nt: TGTGCCAGCAGCCCACTGAGACAGGGTGAAAGTGGCTACACCTTC
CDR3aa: CASSPLRQGESGYTF

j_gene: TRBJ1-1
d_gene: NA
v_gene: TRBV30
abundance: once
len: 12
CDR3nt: TGTGCCTGGAGTATCCAGAACACTGAAGCTTTCTTT
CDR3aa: CAWSIQNTEAFF

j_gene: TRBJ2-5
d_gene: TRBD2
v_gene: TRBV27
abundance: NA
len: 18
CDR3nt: TGTGCCAGCAGTTTAAGAGTGTCGGCGGGGGGGAACCAAGAGACCCAGTACTTC
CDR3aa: CASSLRVSAGGNQETQYF

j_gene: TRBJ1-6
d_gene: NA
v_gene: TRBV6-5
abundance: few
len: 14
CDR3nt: TGTGCCAGCAGTCCGGGGGGTAGCGTTTCACCCCTCCACTTT
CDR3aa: CASSPGGSVSPLHF

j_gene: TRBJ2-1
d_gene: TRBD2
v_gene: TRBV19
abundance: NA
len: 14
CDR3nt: TGTGCCAGTAGTCCGACTAGCCTGTACAATGAGCAGTTCTTC
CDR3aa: CASSPTSLYNEQFF

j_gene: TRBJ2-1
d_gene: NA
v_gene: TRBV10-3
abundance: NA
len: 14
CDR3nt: TGTGCCATCACCCCCGGGACTGGCCACAATGAGCAGTTCTTC
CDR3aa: CAITPGTGHNEQFF

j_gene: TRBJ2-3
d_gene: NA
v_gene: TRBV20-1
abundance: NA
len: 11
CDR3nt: TGCAGTGCCTCCTCTACAGATACGCAGTATTTT
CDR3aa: CSASSTDTQYF

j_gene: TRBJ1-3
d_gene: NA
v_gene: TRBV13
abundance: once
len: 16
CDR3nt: TGTGCCAGCGCGCAAGAGGGCCGCTTCGCCGGAAACACCATATATTTT
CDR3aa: CASAQEGRFAGNTIYF

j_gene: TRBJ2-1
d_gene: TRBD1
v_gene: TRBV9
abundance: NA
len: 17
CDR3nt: TGTGCCAGCAGCGTAAATTTAGGACAGGGGGCCTACAATGAGCAGTTCTTC
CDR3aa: CASSVNLGQGAYNEQFF

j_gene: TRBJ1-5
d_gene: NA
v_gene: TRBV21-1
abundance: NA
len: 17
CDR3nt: TGTGCCAGCAGCAAACGCCGACACCCCTATAGCAATCAGCCCCAGCATTTT
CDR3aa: CASSKRRHPYSNQPQHF

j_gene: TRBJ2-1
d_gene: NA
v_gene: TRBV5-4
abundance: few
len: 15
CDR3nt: TGTGCCAGCAGCTTGACCAGTCTTTCCTACAATGAGCAGTTCTTC
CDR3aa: CASSLTSLSYNEQFF